The 2 T cell receptor beta chains below all came from one sample that was sequenced in a study of regulatory T cells in long-lasting Graves disease. CDR3 regions were amplified by Arm-PCR using iRepertoire HTBI primers to build TCR beta libraries. TCRdb reanalysed the multiplex PCR reads using MiXCR and keeps one entry per CDR3 protein. This sample has a few hundred thousand distinct CDR3 sequences; over 15% occur once, and the top ten carry about 32%. The time point denotes: newly diagnosed GD, antithyroid drugs for less than 3 months. PBMC RNA served as the TCR library source. This same sample was also taken into another study, of T cells in Graves' hyperthyroidism and ophthalmopathy.

The material sequenced was peripheral blood mononuclear cells (PBMCs), taken at new diagnosis, from a patient treated with antithyroid drugs. These receptors came from a man aged 40-55 years with Graves disease.

About this clonotype: A far larger clone differs by one base, so this is likely a read error. The genes are TRBV28 and TRBJ2-3, with TRBD1 matching over 7 bases. The J call may be mistaken, given a closer DNA end match to TRBJ2-7. The CDR3 totals 13 residues. The germline CDR1 and CDR2 sequences are MDHEN and SYDVKM. The CDR3 DNA follows: TGTGCCAGCAGTGGACAGGATTTTGGCGAGCAGTACTTC. This encodes CASSGQDFGEQYF.

This clonotype came up many times. The chain carries TRBV2 and TRBJ1-3; D is unclear. Germline V CDR1 and CDR2: SNHLY, FYNNEI. This CDR3 has 13 residues. V was pared by 4 bases and J by 9 bases, with 13 bases between. The CDR3 here is CASSGAGRSTIYF. The CDR3 DNA follows: TGTGCCAGCAGTGGGGCTGGACGAAGCACCATATATTTT.